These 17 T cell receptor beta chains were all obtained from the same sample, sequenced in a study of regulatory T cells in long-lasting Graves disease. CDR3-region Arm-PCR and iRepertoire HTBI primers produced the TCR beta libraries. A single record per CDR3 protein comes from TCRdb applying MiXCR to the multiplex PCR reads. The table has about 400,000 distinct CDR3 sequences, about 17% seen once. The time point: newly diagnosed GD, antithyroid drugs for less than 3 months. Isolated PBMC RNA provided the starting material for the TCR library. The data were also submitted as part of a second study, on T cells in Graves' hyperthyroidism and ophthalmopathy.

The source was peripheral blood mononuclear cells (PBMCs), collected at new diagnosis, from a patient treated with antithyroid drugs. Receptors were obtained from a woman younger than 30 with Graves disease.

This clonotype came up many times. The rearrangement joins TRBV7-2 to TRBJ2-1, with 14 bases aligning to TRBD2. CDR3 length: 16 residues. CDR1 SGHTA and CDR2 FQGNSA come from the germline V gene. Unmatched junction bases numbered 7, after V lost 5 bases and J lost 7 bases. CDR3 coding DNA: TGTGCCAGCAGCATGAAGACTAGCGGGGGGGGGAATGAGCAGTTCTTC. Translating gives CASSMKTSGGGNEQFF.

CDR3 amino acids: CASSRILFIQETQYF. As DNA, the CDR3 is TGCGCCAGCAGCCGCATATTATTCATCCAAGAGACCCAGTACTTC. V gene TRBV5-1 combines with J gene TRBJ2-5; D is unresolved. Germline-derived CDR1 and CDR2 are SGHRS and YFSETQ. The CDR3 is 15 residues long. Trimming took 4 bases from V and 1 from J, leaving 14 bases between them.

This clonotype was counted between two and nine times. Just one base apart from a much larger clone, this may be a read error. The CDR3 loop reads CASGQASGLRDTGAFF. CDR3 DNA: TGCGCCAGCGGTCAAGCCTCAGGGCTCAGGGACACTGGAGCTTTCTTT. This chain uses TRBV5-1 with TRBJ1-1, with D possibly TRBD1 on 6 matching bases. CDR3 length: 16 amino acids. CDR1 is SGHRS and CDR2 is YFSETQ in the germline V gene. The variable domain in full, completed from reference TRBV5-1 and TRBJ1-1, reads KAGVTQTPRYLIKTRGQQVTLSCSPISGHRSVSWYQQTPGQGLQFLFEYFSETQRNKGNFPGRFSGRQFSNSRSEMNVSTLELGDSALYLCASGQASGLRDTGAFFGQGTRLTVV.

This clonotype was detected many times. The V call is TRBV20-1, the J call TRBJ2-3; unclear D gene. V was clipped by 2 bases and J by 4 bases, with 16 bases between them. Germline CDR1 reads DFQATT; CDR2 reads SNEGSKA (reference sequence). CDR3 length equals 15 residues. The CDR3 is CSARPDLRRPDTQYF. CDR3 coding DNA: TGCAGTGCTAGACCAGATTTACGGCGGCCAGATACGCAGTATTTT.

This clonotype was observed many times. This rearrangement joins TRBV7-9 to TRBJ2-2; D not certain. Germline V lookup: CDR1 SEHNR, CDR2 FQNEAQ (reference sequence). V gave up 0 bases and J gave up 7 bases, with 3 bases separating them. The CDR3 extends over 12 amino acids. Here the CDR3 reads CASSLASGELFF. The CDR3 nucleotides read TGTGCCAGCAGCTTAGCGAGCGGGGAGCTGTTTTTT. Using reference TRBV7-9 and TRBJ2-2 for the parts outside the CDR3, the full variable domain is DTGVSQNPRHKITKRGQNVTFRCDPISEHNRLYWYRQTLGQGPEFLTYFQNEAQLEKSRLLSDRFSAERPKGSFSTLEIQRTEQGDSAMYLCASSLASGELFFGEGSRLTVL.

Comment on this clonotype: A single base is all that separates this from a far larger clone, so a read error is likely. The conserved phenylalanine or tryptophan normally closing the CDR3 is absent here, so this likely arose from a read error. In DNA, the CDR3 is TGTGCCAGCAAAAGACCGAGGGCAGGGCTCTTCCGAGCTTTCCTT. Encoded protein: CASKRPRAGLFRAFL. The chain is built from TRBV12-3 or TRBV12-4 and TRBJ2-3; a possible D gene is TRBD1 (5 bases). With the DNA end fitting TRBJ1-1 better, the J assignment may be wrong. The CDR3 length is 15 residues.

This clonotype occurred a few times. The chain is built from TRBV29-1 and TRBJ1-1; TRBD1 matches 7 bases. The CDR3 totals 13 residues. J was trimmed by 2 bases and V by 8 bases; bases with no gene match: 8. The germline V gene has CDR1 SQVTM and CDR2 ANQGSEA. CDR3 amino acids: CSIGGGPNTEAFF. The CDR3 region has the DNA TGCAGCATTGGAGGGGGCCCTAACACTGAAGCTTTCTTT.

The CDR3, as DNA: TGCGCCAGCAGCAGCCGGACAGGGGACACCGGGGAGCTGTTTTTT. Amino acids: CASSSRTGDTGELFF. The chain joins TRBV5-1 to TRBJ2-2; 9 nucleotides line up with TRBD1. V lost 4 bases to trimming and J lost 3 bases; unmatched junction nucleotides: 4. CDR3 length: 15 amino acids. The germline gives CDR1 SGHRS, CDR2 YFSETQ.

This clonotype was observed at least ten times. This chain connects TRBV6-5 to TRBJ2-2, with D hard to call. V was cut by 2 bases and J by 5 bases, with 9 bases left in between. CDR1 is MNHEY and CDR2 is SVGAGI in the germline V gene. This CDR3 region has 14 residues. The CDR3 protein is CASSYGPETGELFF. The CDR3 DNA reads TGTGCCAGCAGTTACGGCCCGGAAACCGGGGAGCTGTTTTTT.

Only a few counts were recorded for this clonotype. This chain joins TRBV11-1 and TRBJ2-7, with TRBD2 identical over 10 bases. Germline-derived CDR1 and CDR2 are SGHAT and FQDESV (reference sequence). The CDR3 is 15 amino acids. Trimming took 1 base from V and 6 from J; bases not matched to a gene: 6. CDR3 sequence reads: CASSLERGGLSEQYF. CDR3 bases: TGTGCCAGCAGCTTAGAGCGGGGGGGCCTCAGCGAGCAGTACTTC. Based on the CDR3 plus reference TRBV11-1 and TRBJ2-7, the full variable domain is EAEVAQSPRYKITEKSQAVAFWCDPISGHATLYWYRQILGQGPELLVQFQDESVVDDSQLPKDRFSAERLKGVDSTLKIQPAELGDSAMYLCASSLERGGLSEQYFGPGTRLTVT.

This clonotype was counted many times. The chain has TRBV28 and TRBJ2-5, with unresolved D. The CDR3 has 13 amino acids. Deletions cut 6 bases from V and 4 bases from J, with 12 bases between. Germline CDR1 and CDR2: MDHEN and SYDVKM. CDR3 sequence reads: CASSQYDRETQYF. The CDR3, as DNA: TGTGCCAGCAGCCAATACGACCGAGAGACCCAGTACTTC. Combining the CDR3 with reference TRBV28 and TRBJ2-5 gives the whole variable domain DVKVTQSSRYLVKRTGEKVFLECVQDMDHENMFWYRQDPGLGLRLIYFSYDVKMKEKGDIPEGYSVSREKKERFSLILESASTNQTSMYLCASSQYDRETQYFGPGTRLLVL.

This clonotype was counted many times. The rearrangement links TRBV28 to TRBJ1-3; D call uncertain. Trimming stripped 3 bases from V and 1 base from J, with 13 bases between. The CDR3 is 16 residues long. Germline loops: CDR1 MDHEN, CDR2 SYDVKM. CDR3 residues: CASSFYRRASGNTIYF. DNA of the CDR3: TGTGCCAGCAGTTTTTACCGACGGGCGTCTGGAAACACCATATATTTT.

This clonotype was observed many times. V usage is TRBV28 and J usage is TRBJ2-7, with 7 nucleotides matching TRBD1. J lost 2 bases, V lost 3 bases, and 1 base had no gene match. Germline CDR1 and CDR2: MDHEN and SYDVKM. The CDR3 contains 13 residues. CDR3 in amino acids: CASSLTGPYEQYF. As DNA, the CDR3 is TGTGCCAGCAGTTTGACAGGGCCCTACGAGCAGTACTTC.

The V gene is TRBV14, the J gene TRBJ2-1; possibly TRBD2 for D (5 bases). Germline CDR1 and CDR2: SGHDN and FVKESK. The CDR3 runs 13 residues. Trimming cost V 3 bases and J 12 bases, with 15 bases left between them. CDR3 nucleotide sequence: TGTGCCAGCAGCCATCCTGGAGGTGATGGGCAGTTCTTC. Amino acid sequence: CASSHPGGDGQFF.

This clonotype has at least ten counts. The CDR3 nucleotides are TGTGCCAGCAGCCTAGGGGACAGGCAAGAGACCCAGTACTTC. Protein: CASSLGDRQETQYF. This chain uses TRBV28 with TRBJ2-5; 8 bases are a match to TRBD1. Germline-derived CDR1 and CDR2 are MDHEN and SYDVKM. Germline trimming cut 6 bases from V and 2 bases from J; bases unmatched to any gene: 5. The CDR3 is 14 amino acids.

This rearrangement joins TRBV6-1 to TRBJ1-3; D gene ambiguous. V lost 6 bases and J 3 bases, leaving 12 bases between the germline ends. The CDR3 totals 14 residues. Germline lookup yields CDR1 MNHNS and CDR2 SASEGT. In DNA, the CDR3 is TGTGCCAGCAGCAGAGGGAGCGGTGGAAACACCATATATTTT. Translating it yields CASSRGSGGNTIYF.

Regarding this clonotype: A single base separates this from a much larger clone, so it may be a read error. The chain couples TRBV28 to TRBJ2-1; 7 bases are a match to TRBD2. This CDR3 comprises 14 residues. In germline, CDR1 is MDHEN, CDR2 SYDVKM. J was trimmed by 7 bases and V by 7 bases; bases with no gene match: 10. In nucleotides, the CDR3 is TGTGCCAGCATACTGGGAGGGGTAGGGAATGAGCAGTTCTTC. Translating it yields CASILGGVGNEQFF.